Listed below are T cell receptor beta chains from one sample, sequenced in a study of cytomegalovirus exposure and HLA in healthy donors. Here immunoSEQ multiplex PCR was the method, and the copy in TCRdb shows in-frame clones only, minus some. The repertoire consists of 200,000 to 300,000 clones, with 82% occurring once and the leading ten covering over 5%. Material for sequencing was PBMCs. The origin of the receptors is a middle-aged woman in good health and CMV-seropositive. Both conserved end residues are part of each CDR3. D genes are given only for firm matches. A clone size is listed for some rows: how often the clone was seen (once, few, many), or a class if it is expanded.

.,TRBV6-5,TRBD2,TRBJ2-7,CASSYSLLAGRHEQYF,TGTGCCAGCAGTTACTCGCTACTAGCGGGGCGTCACGAGCAGTACTTC
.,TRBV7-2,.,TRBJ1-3,CASSLHSGAYGNTIYF,TGTGCCAGCAGCTTACACAGCGGCGCGTATGGAAACACCATATATTTT
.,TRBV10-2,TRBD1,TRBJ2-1,CASMGQSSYNEQFF,TGCGCCAGCATGGGACAGTCTTCGTACAATGAGCAGTTCTTC
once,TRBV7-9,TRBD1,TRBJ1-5,CSSSLTTGGGGGNQPQHF,TGTTCCAGCAGCTTAACGACAGGGGGCGGAGGAGGCAATCAGCCCCAGCATTTT
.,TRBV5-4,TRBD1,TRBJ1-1,CASSLRGAGGAGNTEAFF,TGTGCCAGCAGCTTGAGGGGGGCAGGGGGCGCGGGAAACACTGAAGCTTTCTTT
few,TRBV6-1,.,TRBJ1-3,CASTQGTGNTIYF,TGTGCCAGCACGCAGGGAACTGGAAACACCATATATTTT
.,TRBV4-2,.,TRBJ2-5,CASSQELPAQETQYF,TGTGCCAGCAGCCAAGAACTACCAGCTCAAGAGACCCAGTACTTC
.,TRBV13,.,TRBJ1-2,CASRADSRYGYTF,TGTGCCAGCAGAGCGGATTCGAGATATGGCTACACCTTC
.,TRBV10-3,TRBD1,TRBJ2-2,CASKVGQGGTGELFF,TGTGCCTCCAAGGTTGGACAGGGGGGCACCGGGGAGCTGTTTTTT
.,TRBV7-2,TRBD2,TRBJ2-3,CASSFLGGGDTQYF,TGTGCCAGCAGCTTTCTCGGGGGGGGAGATACGCAGTATTTT
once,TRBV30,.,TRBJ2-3,CAWSVQSDTQYF,TGTGCCTGGAGTGTACAGTCAGATACGCAGTATTTT
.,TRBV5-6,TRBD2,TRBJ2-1,CASTRTSGRAGSYNEQFF,TGTGCCAGCACCCGGACTAGCGGGAGGGCCGGGTCCTACAATGAGCAGTTCTTC
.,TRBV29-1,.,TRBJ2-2,CSVESGERGTGELFF,TGCAGCGTTGAGTCGGGAGAGCGAGGCACCGGGGAGCTGTTTTTT
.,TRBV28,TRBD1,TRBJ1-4,CASSGLGTGDNEKLFF,TGTGCCAGCAGTGGCTTGGGGACAGGAGACAATGAAAAACTGTTTTTT
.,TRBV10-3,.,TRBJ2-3,CAISEKRVDTQYF,TGTGCCATCAGTGAGAAGCGGGTGGATACGCAGTATTTT
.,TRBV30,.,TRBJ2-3,CACTLAEATDTQYF,TGTGCCTGCACACTAGCCGAGGCCACAGATACGCAGTATTTT
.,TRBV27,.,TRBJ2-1,CASKVSRAPDNEQFF,TGTGCCAGCAAGGTGTCCAGGGCCCCCGACAATGAGCAGTTCTTC
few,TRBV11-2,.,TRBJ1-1,CASSLGAGTEAFF,TGTGCCAGCAGCTTAGGGGCTGGCACTGAAGCTTTCTTT
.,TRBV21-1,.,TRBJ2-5,CASSKLVGQYF,TGTGCCAGCAGCAAGCTAGTCGGCCAGTACTTC
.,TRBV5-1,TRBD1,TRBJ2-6,CASSSGTASGANVLTF,TGCGCCAGCAGCTCAGGGACAGCCTCTGGGGCCAACGTCCTGACTTTC
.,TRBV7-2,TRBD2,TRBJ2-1,CASSPTSGYNEQFF,TGTGCCAGCAGCCCTACTAGCGGGTACAATGAGCAGTTCTTC
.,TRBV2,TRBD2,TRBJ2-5,CASNTEPSGEETQYF,TGTGCCAGCAATACGGAGCCAAGCGGGGAGGAGACCCAGTACTTC
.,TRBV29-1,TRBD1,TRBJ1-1,CSAGQGFGTEAFF,TGCAGCGCAGGACAGGGGTTTGGCACTGAAGCTTTCTTT
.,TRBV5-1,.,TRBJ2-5,CASSLENGQETQYF,TGCGCCAGCAGCTTGGAGAACGGTCAAGAGACCCAGTACTTC
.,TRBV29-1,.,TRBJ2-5,CSVDDGWRETQYF,TGCAGCGTCGACGACGGGTGGCGAGAGACCCAGTACTTC
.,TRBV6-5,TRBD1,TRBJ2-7,CASSYSFTGGLYEQYF,TGTGCCAGCAGTTACTCGTTCACAGGGGGCCTCTACGAGCAGTACTTC
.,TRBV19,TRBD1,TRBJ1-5,CASRPKTGWDRGDQPQHF,TGTGCCAGTAGACCAAAAACTGGGTGGGACAGGGGGGATCAGCCCCAGCATTTT
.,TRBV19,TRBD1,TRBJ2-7,CATLSRDRGIHEQYF,TGTGCCACCCTCTCCCGGGACAGGGGCATCCACGAGCAGTACTTC
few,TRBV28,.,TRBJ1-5,CASSLPNQPQHF,TGTGCCAGCAGTTTACCGAATCAGCCCCAGCATTTT
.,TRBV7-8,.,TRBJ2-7,CASSSYRFEQYF,TGTGCCAGCAGCTCATACCGGTTCGAGCAGTACTTC
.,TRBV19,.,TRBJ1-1,CASSAWGEAFF,TGTGCCAGTAGTGCGTGGGGCGAGGCTTTCTTT
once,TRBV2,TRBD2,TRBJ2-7,CASSPRESGDAYEQYF,TGTGCCAGCAGTCCCCGGGAGAGCGGGGATGCCTACGAGCAGTACTTC
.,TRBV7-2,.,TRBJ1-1,CASSSTRGTEAFF,TGTGCCAGCAGCTCCACCCGGGGCACTGAAGCTTTCTTT
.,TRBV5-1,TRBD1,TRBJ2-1,CASSSMRDRGRTIEQFF,TGCGCCAGCAGCTCGATGAGGGACAGGGGGCGCACCATTGAGCAGTTCTTC
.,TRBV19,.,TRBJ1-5,CASSYINQPQHF,TGTGCCAGTAGTTACATCAATCAGCCCCAGCATTTT
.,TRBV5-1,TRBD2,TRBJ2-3,CASSLLAGKADTQYF,TGCGCCAGCAGCCTACTAGCGGGAAAGGCAGATACGCAGTATTTT
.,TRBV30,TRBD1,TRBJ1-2,CAWSRQGARVGYTF,TGTGCCTGGTCCCGACAGGGGGCGCGAGTTGGCTACACCTTC
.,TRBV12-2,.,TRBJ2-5,CASRSLEGSRPRETQYF,TGTGCAAGTCGCTCGTTGGAGGGCTCTAGGCCCCGAGAGACCCAGTACTTC
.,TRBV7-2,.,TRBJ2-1,CASSLDGNEQFF,TGTGCCAGCAGCTTAGACGGCAATGAGCAGTTCTTC
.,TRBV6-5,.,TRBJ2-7,CASSYLGPPENEQYF,TGTGCCAGCAGTTACTTGGGGCCCCCCGAGAACGAGCAGTACTTC
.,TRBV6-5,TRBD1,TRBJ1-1,CASRPTRDRVTEAFF,TGTGCCAGCAGGCCGACCCGGGACAGGGTGACTGAAGCTTTCTTT
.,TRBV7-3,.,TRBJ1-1,CASREQVNTEAFF,TGTGCCTCCAGGGAACAGGTGAACACTGAAGCTTTCTTT
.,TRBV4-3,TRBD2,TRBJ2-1,CASSEVVREGNEQFF,TGCGCCAGCAGCGAGGTAGTGCGGGAGGGCAATGAGCAGTTCTTC
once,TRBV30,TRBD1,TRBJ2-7,CAWSLRRDSHIKGGYEQYF,TGTGCCTGGAGTTTGCGCCGGGACAGTCACATAAAAGGGGGATACGAGCAGTACTTC
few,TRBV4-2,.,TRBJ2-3,CASSQEGADTQYF,TGTGCCAGCAGCCAAGAAGGGGCAGATACGCAGTATTTT
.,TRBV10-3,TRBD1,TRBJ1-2,CAISAGTATYGYTF,TGTGCCATCAGTGCAGGGACAGCAACCTATGGCTACACCTTC
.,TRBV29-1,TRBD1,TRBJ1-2,CSVDGQGPSNYGYTF,TGCAGCGTTGACGGACAGGGCCCCTCTAACTATGGCTACACCTTC
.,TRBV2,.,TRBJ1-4,CASRTRPGVATNEKLFF,TGTGCCAGCAGGACAAGACCAGGGGTGGCGACTAATGAAAAACTGTTTTTT
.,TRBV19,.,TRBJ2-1,CASSPRAAPGQFF,TGTGCCAGTAGTCCCCGAGCGGCCCCCGGGCAGTTCTTC
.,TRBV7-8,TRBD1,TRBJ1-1,CASRSLQGARNTEAFF,TGTGCCAGCAGATCATTACAGGGGGCGAGGAACACTGAAGCTTTCTTT
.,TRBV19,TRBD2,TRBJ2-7,CASASGLAGHSYEQYF,TGTGCCAGTGCGTCGGGACTAGCGGGCCACTCTTACGAGCAGTACTTC
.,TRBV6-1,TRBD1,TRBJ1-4,CASRPSGTAEKLFF,TGTGCCAGCAGGCCCTCCGGGACAGCTGAAAAACTGTTTTTT
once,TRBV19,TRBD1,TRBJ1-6,CASSIGLQGQGYDSPLHF,TGTGCCAGTAGTATAGGGCTACAGGGACAGGGATACGATTCACCCCTCCACTTT
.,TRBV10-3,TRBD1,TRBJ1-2,CAIRGGTEVVYGYTF,TGTGCCATCAGAGGCGGGACAGAAGTAGTCTATGGCTACACCTTC
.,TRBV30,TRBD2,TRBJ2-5,CAWSGGLQETQYF,TGTGCCTGGAGTGGGGGACTACAAGAGACCCAGTACTTC
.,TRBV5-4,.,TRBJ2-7,CASSLGSRYEQYF,TGTGCCAGCAGCTTGGGCAGTCGCTACGAGCAGTACTTC
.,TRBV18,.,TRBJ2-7,CASSPDWNSYEQYF,TGTGCCAGCTCCCCTGACTGGAACTCCTACGAGCAGTACTTC